This TCR beta chain was recorded in a study of PD-1 blockade in classical Hodgkin lymphoma (dated by TCRdb to about 2020). Some background on the complete study: Nivolumab dosing was 3 mg/kg intravenously every 2 weeks, continuing until either disease progression or unacceptable toxicity. To define a peripheral blood immune signature of response to PD-1 blockade in classical Hodgkin lymphoma, the study combined TCR beta sequencing with CyTOF. Study-level results and caveats: Lower diversity was observed in patients in whom nivolumab was started less than 1 year after ASCT, and these patients were excluded from later analyses so that confounding by immune reconstitution would be avoided. Baseline TCR diversity was reported to be lower in newly diagnosed patients than in healthy donors and to be lower still in relapsed/refractory patients. A significant rise by C4D1 was seen in CD4+ but not CD8+ TCR diversity (p=0.0027 vs p=0.16), with the rise being most apparent in complete responders (p=0.02). Baseline diversity similar to that of newly diagnosed patients was observed in trial patients achieving complete response, whereas significantly lower diversity was observed in partial responders and progressors. The study was restricted to a single clinical trial cohort, and the causes of repertoire differences, possibly disease activity or prior therapy, were left undefined.

The CDR3 covers 14 residues, taking in both the cysteine and the phenylalanine. The read is trimmed to its CDR3 DNA, 42 bases read in frame from base 1. The germline V gene encodes CDR1 LNHDA and CDR2 SQIVND (reference sequence). Relative to germline, V is 2 bases shorter and J is 3 bases shorter, with 10 bases between their ends. Interpreted using the paper, the time point label stands for: cycle 4 day 1 (C4D1), after more than 5 weeks of nivolumab. All trial patients had relapsed after autologous stem cell transplantation, with cohorts A, B and C differing in prior brentuximab vedotin exposure. The trial cohort comprised some 60 patients with relapsed/refractory classical Hodgkin lymphoma whose best overall responses were complete response, partial response or progressive disease. In the multi-cohort phase II CheckMate 205 trial, trial patients received single-agent nivolumab. An independent review committee assessed best overall response by applying the 2007 International Working Group response criteria. Trial PBMCs were obtained immediately prior to nivolumab initiation (C1D1) and on therapy at cycle 2 day 1 and cycle 4 day 1. Peripheral blood was collected in 8 mL Vacutainer Cell Preparation Tubes, from which PBMCs were isolated by centrifugation and then cryopreserved.

Genomic DNA was extracted with the Qiagen DNeasy kit from unsorted PBMCs and from negatively selected CD4+ and CD8+ fractions. TCR beta CDR3 regions were subjected to amplification by immunoSEQ multiplex PCR with primers that anneal to V and J segments. Amplification bias was minimized using a synthetic immune receptor repertoire, and residual bias was removed computationally after sequencing. The study's processing was this. Repertoire diversity was quantified as the Shannon entropy index using custom Python scripts. Unsorted, CD4+ and CD8+ repertoires were analyzed separately, except in combined analyses where CD4+ and CD8+ sequences were merged in silico. Clonal expansion was defined as at least a 2-fold frequency increase after treatment relative to C1D1, with a pseudocount of 0.5 for undetected baseline clones. Clones with 0 or 1 copy at C1D1 were defined as singleton clones, while clones with 2 or more copies were defined as non-singleton clones. Clones expanded in unsorted samples were annotated as CD4+, CD8+ or unknown by matching protein sequences in sorted samples from the same patient. Wilcoxon tests on paired samples were used to test diversity changes from C1D1 to C4D1. Imported from immuneACCESS, the table was reduced by TCRdb to in-frame sequences with V and J called. These copies leave out some clones; in studies compared against another copy, an unresolved V gene accounts for under half, and the cause of the remainder is not known. D and trimming were read from the DNA, whereas the V and J calls and clone size are those reported in that table. The sample contains about 19,000 clones, more than 75% of them found a single time. Approximately 22% of the sample belongs to the ten largest clones.

Concerning this clone: It lacks a known antigen. The input lacks base qualities; no much larger clone sits a single base away.

The sequence was obtained from a human donor with classical Hodgkin lymphoma. The V gene is TRBV19 and the J gene is TRBJ1-1, with the D gene not clear enough to name. The sample was peripheral blood mononuclear cells (PBMCs), taken before the fourth cycle of nivolumab. The DNA is TGTGCCAGTAGTATAAAAGGGAAGGACACTGAAGCTTTCTTT. Translated, it gives CASSIKGKDTEAFF.